The clone carrying this TCR beta chain has just a few counts. The data are from a study of early T cells in non-severe SARS-CoV-2 infection. From the 5' RACE reads, TCRdb called clonotypes with MiXCR, one entry per CDR3 protein. The sample contains 52,000 or so distinct CDR3 sequences, about 7.1% of which appear only once. Germline trimming cut 3 bases from V and 5 bases from J; bases unmatched to any gene: 2. CDR1 and CDR2 from the germline V gene are MNHEY and SMNVEV (reference sequence). The CDR3 length is 13 residues. This TCR was recovered from an adult who was a healthcare worker with PCR-confirmed SARS-CoV-2 infection or an uninfected control (not recorded which). The chain couples TRBV27 to TRBJ1-2; the match to TRBD1 covers 8 bases. The sequencing here drew on whole blood, taken at baseline. CDR3 nucleotides: TGTGCCAGCAGTTTCACAGGGGGATATGGCTACACCTTC. This gives the protein CASSFTGGYGYTF.